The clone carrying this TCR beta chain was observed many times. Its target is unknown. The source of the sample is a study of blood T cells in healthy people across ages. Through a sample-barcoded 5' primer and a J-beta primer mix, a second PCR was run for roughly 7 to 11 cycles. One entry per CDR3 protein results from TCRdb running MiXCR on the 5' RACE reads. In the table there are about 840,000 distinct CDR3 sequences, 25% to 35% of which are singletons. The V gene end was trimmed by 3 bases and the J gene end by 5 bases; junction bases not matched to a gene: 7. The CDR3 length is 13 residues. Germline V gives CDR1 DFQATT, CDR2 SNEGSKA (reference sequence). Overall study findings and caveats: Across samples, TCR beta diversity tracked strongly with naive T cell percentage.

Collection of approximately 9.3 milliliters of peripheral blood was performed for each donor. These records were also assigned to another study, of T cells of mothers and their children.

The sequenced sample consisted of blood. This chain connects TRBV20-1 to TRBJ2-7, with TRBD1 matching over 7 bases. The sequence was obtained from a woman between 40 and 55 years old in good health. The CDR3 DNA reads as TGCAGTGCTAGGGAGACAGGGTTAGACGAGCAGTACTTC. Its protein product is CSARETGLDEQYF.